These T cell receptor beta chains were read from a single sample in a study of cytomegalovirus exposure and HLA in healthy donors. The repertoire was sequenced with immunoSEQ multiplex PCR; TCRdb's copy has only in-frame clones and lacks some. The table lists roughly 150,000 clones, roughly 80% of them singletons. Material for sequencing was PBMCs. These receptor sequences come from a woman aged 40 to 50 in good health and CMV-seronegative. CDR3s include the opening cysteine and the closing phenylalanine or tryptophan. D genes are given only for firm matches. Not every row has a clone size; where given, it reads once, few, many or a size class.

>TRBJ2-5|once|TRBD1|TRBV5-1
TGCGCCAGCAGCTTGGGGGGACAGGTGTTGCAAAAAGAGACCCAGTACTTC
CASSLGGQVLQKETQYF
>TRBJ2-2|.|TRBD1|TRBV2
TGTGCCAGCAAGCCGGGACAGGCGAACACCGGGGAGCTGTTTTTT
CASKPGQANTGELFF
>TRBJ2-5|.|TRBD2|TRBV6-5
TGTGCCAGCAGTACCCCTAGCGGGATCCCTGAGACCCAGTACTTC
CASSTPSGIPETQYF
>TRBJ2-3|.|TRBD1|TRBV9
TGTGCCAGCAGCGTAGGGGCAGGGGGAACAGATACGCAGTATTTT
CASSVGAGGTDTQYF
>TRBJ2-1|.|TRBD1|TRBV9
TGTGCCAGCAGCCTATCGACAGGGGGCTCCTACAATGAGCAGTTCTTC
CASSLSTGGSYNEQFF
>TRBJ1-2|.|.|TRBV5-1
TGCGCCAGCAGCTTGGAGGGGATGGGCGGCTACACCTTC
CASSLEGMGGYTF
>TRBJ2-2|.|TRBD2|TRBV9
TGTGCCAGCAGCGTATCCTCTCTAGCGGGGGGGCCGACCGGGGAGCTGTTTTTT
CASSVSSLAGGPTGELFF
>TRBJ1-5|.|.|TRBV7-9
TGTTCCAGCAGCCCCATCTACTCCACCCGGGGCAATCAGCCCCAGCATTTT
CSSSPIYSTRGNQPQHF
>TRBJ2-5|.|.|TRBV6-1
TGTGCCAGCAGTGACCTGGGGGCGATGAAGACCCAGTACTTC
CASSDLGAMKTQYF
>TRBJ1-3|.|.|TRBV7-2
TGTGCCAGCAGCTTAGTAGGGGCCCCAACCACCTCTGGAAACACCATATATTTT
CASSLVGAPTTSGNTIYF
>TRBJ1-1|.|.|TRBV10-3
TGTGCCATCAAACAGGGCCAGAACACTGAAGCTTTCTTT
CAIKQGQNTEAFF
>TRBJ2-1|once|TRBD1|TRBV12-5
TGTGCTAGTGTTCTCGACAGGGAAAGCAATGAGCAGTTCTTC
CASVLDRESNEQFF
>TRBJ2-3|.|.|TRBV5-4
TGTGCCAGCAGCTTGGCCCCGAGAGATACGCAGTATTTT
CASSLAPRDTQYF
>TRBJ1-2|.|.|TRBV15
TGTGCCACCAGCAGAGATGAGAGGGGCTACACCTTC
CATSRDERGYTF
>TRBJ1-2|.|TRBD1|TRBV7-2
TGTGCCAGCAGACGAACGGGACAGCAATCCTATGGCTACACCTTC
CASRRTGQQSYGYTF
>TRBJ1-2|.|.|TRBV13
TGTGCCAGCAGCCCGGGTGGGGGCTGGTCCTATGGCTACACCTTC
CASSPGGGWSYGYTF
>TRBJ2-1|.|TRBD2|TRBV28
TGTGCCAGCAGGGGGGCTAGCGGGAGGGCCGTCTACAATGAGCAGTTCTTC
CASRGASGRAVYNEQFF
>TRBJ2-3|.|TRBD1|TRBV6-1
TGTGCCAGCAGTGAAGTGGGACAGAGCACAGATACGCAGTATTTT
CASSEVGQSTDTQYF
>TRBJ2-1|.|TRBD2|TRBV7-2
TGTGCCAGCAGCTACACTAGCGGTCCTGACAATGAGCAGTTCTTC
CASSYTSGPDNEQFF
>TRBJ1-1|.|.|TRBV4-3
TGCGCCAGCAGCCAAGACACAGGGCGCACTGAAGCTTTCTTT
CASSQDTGRTEAFF
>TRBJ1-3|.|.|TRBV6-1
TGTGCCAGCAGTGAACCTGGGGGCGGACCTGGAAACACCATATATTTT
CASSEPGGGPGNTIYF
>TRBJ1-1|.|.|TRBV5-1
TGCGCCAGCAGCTTGGAAGGGGTCAGTGAAGCTTTCTTT
CASSLEGVSEAFF
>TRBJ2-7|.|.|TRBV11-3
TGTGCCAGCAGTCAGGGGAGGGACCAGCAGTACTTC
CASSQGRDQQYF
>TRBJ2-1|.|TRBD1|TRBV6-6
TGTGCCGGGAGCCGGGACAGGGTCAATGAGCAGTTCTTC
CAGSRDRVNEQFF
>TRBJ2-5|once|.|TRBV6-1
TGTGCCAGCAGTCCAGTCATCCCCCAAGAGACCCAGTACTTC
CASSPVIPQETQYF
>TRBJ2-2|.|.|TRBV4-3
TGCGCCAGCAGCCAGGAACTAGACTATTACACCGGGGAGCTGTTTTTT
CASSQELDYYTGELFF
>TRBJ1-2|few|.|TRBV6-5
TGTGCCAGCAGGCGACTGGGACTATATGGCTACACCTTC
CASRRLGLYGYTF
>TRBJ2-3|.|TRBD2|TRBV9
TGTGCCAGCAGCGTAGATCAGCGGGAAACAGATACGCAGTATTTT
CASSVDQRETDTQYF
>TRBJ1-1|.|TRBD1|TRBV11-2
TGTGCCAGCAGCTTAGATGAAAGGACAGGGGTTACTGAAGCTTTCTTT
CASSLDERTGVTEAFF
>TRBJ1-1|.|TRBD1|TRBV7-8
TGTGCCAGCAGCTTAATGGGACAGGGGGCAACTGAAGCTTTCTTT
CASSLMGQGATEAFF
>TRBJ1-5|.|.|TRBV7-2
TGTGCCAGCAGCGGGGAGAGCAATCAGCCCCAGCATTTT
CASSGESNQPQHF
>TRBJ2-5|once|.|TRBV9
TGTGCCAGCAGCCTGGCGGGTGGAGCAGAGACCCAGTACTTC
CASSLAGGAETQYF
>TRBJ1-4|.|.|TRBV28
TGTGCCAGCAGTGCCCAGTCAGGGTTAGGTGAAAAACTGTTTTTT
CASSAQSGLGEKLFF
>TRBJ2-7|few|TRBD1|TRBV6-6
TGTGCCAGCGGGGACAGGGGCCACGAGCAGTACTTC
CASGDRGHEQYF
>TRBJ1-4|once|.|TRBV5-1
TGCGCCAGCAGCCCGGGACACCAGAATGAAAAACTGTTTTTT
CASSPGHQNEKLFF
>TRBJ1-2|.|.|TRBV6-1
TGTGCCAGCAGTGAACTGGGGCTCGGAGGGACCTTC
CASSELGLGGTF
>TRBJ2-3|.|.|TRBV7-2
TGTGCCAGCACCCCACCGGGGAGCACAGATACGCAGTATTTT
CASTPPGSTDTQYF
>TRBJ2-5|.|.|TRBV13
TGTGCCAGCAGCTTACGCGGGGCCCAAGAGACCCAGTACTTC
CASSLRGAQETQYF
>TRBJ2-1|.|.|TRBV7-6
TGTGCCAGCAGCCTGGCCCCGGACTTGGGCAATGAGCAGTTCTTC
CASSLAPDLGNEQFF
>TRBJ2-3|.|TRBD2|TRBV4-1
TGCGCCAGCAGCCAAGAAATCGGACTAGCCGATCGGATGGCAGATACGCAGTATTTT
CASSQEIGLADRMADTQYF
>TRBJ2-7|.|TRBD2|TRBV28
TGTGCCAGCAGTCCCCCCGGGACTAGCGGTTACGAGCAGTACTTC
CASSPPGTSGYEQYF
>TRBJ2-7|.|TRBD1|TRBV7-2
TGTGCCAGCAGCAATAATATACCGGGACAGGGCTACGAGCAGTACTTC
CASSNNIPGQGYEQYF
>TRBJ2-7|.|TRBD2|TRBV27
TGTGCCAGCAGATCCGGGACTAGCGGGAGAGTTGAGCAGTACTTC
CASRSGTSGRVEQYF
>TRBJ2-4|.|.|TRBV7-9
TGTGCCAGCAGCTTAGTTCTCGGACTAAACATTCAGTACTTC
CASSLVLGLNIQYF
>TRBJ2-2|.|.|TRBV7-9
TGTTCCAGCAGCCCAACGAGTCGAAACACCGGGGAGCTGTTTTTT
CSSSPTSRNTGELFF
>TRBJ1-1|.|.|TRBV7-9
TGTGCCAGCAGCTTAGGGGTGGGGGCGAACACTGAAGCTTTCTTT
CASSLGVGANTEAFF
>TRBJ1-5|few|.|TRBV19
TGTGCCAGTACCCTAGGGGGGGGCATTCAGCCCCAGCATTTT
CASTLGGGIQPQHF
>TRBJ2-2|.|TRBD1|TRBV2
TGTGCCAGCATCCTAAGGGACAGGGGTAACTCCGGGGAGCTGTTTTTT
CASILRDRGNSGELFF
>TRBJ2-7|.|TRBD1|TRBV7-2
TGTGCCAGCAGTGTCCCGACAGGGAGATCCTACGAGCAGTACTTC
CASSVPTGRSYEQYF
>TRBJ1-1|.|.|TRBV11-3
TGTGCCAGCAGCTTAGATCCCCTGGCAGGGGTGAACACTGAAGCTTTCTTT
CASSLDPLAGVNTEAFF
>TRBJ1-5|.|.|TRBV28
TGTGCCAGCAGGTCGGGGGGGGAAGGTCAGCCCCAGCATTTT
CASRSGGEGQPQHF
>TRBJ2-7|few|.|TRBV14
TGTGCCAGCAGCCTTCGGAGCAACGAGCAGTACTTC
CASSLRSNEQYF
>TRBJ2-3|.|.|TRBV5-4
TGTGCCAGCAGCGCTCGGGCGGGGGCCACAGATACGCAGTATTTT
CASSARAGATDTQYF
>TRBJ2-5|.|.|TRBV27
TGTGCCAGCAGTCCTACCCAAGAGACCCAGTACTTC
CASSPTQETQYF
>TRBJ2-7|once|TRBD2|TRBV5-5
TGTGCCAGCAGCCCGGCCGTACGACTAGCGGGAGGGTTCCCCTACGAGCAGTACTTC
CASSPAVRLAGGFPYEQYF